This TCR beta chain was found in a study of cytomegalovirus exposure and HLA in healthy donors. Study-level points and caveats: The classifier reportedly diagnosed cytomegalovirus status with high sensitivity and specificity.

Generated by immunoSEQ multiplex PCR, the TCRdb table keeps only in-frame clones and is missing some. The table lists roughly 95,000 clones, 85% of them singletons. Note on this clone: Its antigen is currently unknown.

CDR3 length equals 15 residues. Trimming removed 5 bases from V and 4 bases from J, with 18 bases in between. Per the germline V gene, CDR1 is MDHEN and CDR2 is SYDVKM. V is TRBV28 and J is TRBJ2-7; D may be TRBD1 (5 bases). The receptor was derived from a young man in good health and CMV-seropositive. Material: PBMCs. CDR3 nucleotide sequence: TGTGCCAGCAGTCCTCAAGGGGTAAAAATGTACGAGCAGTACTTC. Translated, it gives CASSPQGVKMYEQYF.